These 10 T cell receptor beta chains were all obtained from the same sample, sequenced in a study of PD-L1 blockade in urothelial cancer. Clones were sequenced by immunoSEQ multiplex PCR, and TCRdb holds only the in-frame ones, with some missing. In the table there are tens of thousands of clones, around 86% of which are singletons. The sequencing here drew on PBMCs, taken around atezolizumab (anti-PD-L1) treatment. These receptors came from a man aged 45-65 years with urothelial cancer.

This rearrangement joins TRBV7-6 to TRBJ2-1, with TRBD1 identical over 9 bases. CDR3 length: 15 amino acids. The ends lost 5 bases at V and 6 bases at J; junction bases unmatched: 8. Germline-derived CDR1 and CDR2 are SGHVS and FNYEAQ. Here the CDR3 reads CASSPGGQGGNEQFF. In nucleotides, the CDR3 is TGTGCCAGCAGCCCCGGGGGACAGGGCGGCAATGAGCAGTTCTTC.

V is TRBV2 and J is TRBJ2-2, with a tentative D call TRBD2 (5 bases). Trimming left V 4 bases short and J 4 bases short, with 7 bases between. Per germline, CDR1 SNHLY and CDR2 FYNNEI. The CDR3 covers 13 residues. The CDR3 DNA is TGTGCCAGCAGTGGGGCGGGCACCGGGGAGCTGTTTTTT. Residues: CASSGAGTGELFF.

The genes are TRBV2 and TRBJ2-3, with 7 bases matching TRBD2. Unmatched junction bases numbered 5, after V lost 5 bases and J lost 0 bases. Per the germline V gene, CDR1 is SNHLY and CDR2 is FYNNEI. This CDR3 contains 15 residues. CDR3 sequence reads: CASSRGGISTDTQYF. For the CDR3, the DNA is TGTGCCAGCAGTCGCGGGGGTATTAGCACAGATACGCAGTATTTT.

The table lists this clone with a few counts. V is TRBV5-1 and J is TRBJ1-6; D unclear. V was trimmed by 1 base and J by 0 bases, leaving 8 bases between them. The CDR3 has 16 residues. Germline V gene sequence: CDR1 SGHRS, CDR2 YFSETQ. DNA of the CDR3: TGCGCCAGCAGCTTGAAGTCGGGCTCCTATAATTCACCCCTCCACTTT. It specifies CASSLKSGSYNSPLHF.

The rearrangement joins TRBV5-1 to TRBJ2-6; D remains unclear. The germline V and J ends were trimmed by 7 bases and 4 bases, with 3 bases remaining between them. Germline-derived CDR1 and CDR2 are SGHRS and YFSETQ. The CDR3 is made up of 11 amino acids. CDR3: CASEGANVLTF. The CDR3 nucleotides read TGCGCCAGCGAGGGGGCCAACGTCCTGACTTTC.

The gene calls are TRBV9 and TRBJ1-1; 7 nucleotides match TRBD1. The CDR3 has 14 amino acids. The V gene end was trimmed by 2 bases and the J gene end by 4 bases; junction bases not matched to a gene: 5. Germline V gene sequence: CDR1 SGDLS, CDR2 YYNGEE. Written as DNA, the CDR3 is TGTGCCAGCAGCGTTACAGGGGACCGCACTGAAGCTTTCTTT. It is translated as CASSVTGDRTEAFF.

The V call is TRBV11-3, the J call TRBJ2-2, with 8 positions matching TRBD2. The CDR3 totals 16 residues. Germline loops: CDR1 SGHNT, CDR2 YENEEA. The J segment lost 3 bases and the V segment lost 5 bases, leaving 8 bases of the junction unmatched. DNA for the CDR3: TGTGCCAGCAGCACCGACGGGCGGGAGGACACCGGGGAGCTGTTTTTT. As protein: CASSTDGREDTGELFF.

The gene calls are TRBV27 and TRBJ2-7; TRBD1 aligns across 7 bases. The CDR3 runs 16 residues. Trimming removed 1 base from V and 3 bases from J; junction bases left unmatched: 9. Germline CDR1 is MNHEY and CDR2 is SMNVEV (reference sequence). The chain's CDR3 is CASSLFSGGSSYEQYF. CDR3 nucleotide sequence: TGTGCCAGCAGTTTATTTTCAGGGGGATCAAGCTACGAGCAGTACTTC.

The chain joins TRBV27 to TRBJ1-2, with TRBD1 as a possible D gene (5 bases). The CDR3 is 13 residues long. The germline V gene encodes CDR1 MNHEY and CDR2 SMNVEV (reference sequence). The V and J ends lost 6 bases and 5 bases respectively, with 13 bases between them. The CDR3 region has the DNA TGTGCCAGCAGAACGCGGGGGGGGTATGGCTACACCTTC. This codes for CASRTRGGYGYTF.

The chain links TRBV2 to TRBJ2-4; no clear D. V was cut by 7 bases and J by 0 bases, with 10 bases left in between. CDR3 size: 14 residues. CDR1 and CDR2 from the germline V gene are SNHLY and FYNNEI. CDR3 nucleotide sequence: TGTGCCAGCACCCAGGCCCTAGCCAAAAACATTCAGTACTTC. Encoded protein: CASTQALAKNIQYF. Filled out from reference TRBV2 and TRBJ2-4, the complete variable domain reads EPEVTQTPSHQVTQMGQEVILRCVPISNHLYFYWYRQILGQKVEFLVSFYNNEISEKSEIFDDQFSVERPDGSNFTLKIRSTKLEDSAMYFCASTQALAKNIQYFGAGTRLSVL.